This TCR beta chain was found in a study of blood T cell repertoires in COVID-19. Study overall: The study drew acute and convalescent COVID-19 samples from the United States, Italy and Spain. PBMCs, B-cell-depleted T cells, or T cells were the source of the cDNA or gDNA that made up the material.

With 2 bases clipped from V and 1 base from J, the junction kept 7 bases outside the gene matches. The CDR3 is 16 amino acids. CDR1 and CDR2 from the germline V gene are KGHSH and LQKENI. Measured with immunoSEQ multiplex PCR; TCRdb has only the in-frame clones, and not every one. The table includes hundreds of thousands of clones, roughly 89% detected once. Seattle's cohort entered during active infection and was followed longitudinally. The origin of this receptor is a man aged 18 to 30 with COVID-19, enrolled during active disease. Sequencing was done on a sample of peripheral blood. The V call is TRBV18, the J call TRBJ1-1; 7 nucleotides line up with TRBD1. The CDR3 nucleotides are TGTGCCAGCTCACCAGGCTCTGACAGGGCGAACACTGAAGCTTTCTTT. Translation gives CASSPGSDRANTEAFF.